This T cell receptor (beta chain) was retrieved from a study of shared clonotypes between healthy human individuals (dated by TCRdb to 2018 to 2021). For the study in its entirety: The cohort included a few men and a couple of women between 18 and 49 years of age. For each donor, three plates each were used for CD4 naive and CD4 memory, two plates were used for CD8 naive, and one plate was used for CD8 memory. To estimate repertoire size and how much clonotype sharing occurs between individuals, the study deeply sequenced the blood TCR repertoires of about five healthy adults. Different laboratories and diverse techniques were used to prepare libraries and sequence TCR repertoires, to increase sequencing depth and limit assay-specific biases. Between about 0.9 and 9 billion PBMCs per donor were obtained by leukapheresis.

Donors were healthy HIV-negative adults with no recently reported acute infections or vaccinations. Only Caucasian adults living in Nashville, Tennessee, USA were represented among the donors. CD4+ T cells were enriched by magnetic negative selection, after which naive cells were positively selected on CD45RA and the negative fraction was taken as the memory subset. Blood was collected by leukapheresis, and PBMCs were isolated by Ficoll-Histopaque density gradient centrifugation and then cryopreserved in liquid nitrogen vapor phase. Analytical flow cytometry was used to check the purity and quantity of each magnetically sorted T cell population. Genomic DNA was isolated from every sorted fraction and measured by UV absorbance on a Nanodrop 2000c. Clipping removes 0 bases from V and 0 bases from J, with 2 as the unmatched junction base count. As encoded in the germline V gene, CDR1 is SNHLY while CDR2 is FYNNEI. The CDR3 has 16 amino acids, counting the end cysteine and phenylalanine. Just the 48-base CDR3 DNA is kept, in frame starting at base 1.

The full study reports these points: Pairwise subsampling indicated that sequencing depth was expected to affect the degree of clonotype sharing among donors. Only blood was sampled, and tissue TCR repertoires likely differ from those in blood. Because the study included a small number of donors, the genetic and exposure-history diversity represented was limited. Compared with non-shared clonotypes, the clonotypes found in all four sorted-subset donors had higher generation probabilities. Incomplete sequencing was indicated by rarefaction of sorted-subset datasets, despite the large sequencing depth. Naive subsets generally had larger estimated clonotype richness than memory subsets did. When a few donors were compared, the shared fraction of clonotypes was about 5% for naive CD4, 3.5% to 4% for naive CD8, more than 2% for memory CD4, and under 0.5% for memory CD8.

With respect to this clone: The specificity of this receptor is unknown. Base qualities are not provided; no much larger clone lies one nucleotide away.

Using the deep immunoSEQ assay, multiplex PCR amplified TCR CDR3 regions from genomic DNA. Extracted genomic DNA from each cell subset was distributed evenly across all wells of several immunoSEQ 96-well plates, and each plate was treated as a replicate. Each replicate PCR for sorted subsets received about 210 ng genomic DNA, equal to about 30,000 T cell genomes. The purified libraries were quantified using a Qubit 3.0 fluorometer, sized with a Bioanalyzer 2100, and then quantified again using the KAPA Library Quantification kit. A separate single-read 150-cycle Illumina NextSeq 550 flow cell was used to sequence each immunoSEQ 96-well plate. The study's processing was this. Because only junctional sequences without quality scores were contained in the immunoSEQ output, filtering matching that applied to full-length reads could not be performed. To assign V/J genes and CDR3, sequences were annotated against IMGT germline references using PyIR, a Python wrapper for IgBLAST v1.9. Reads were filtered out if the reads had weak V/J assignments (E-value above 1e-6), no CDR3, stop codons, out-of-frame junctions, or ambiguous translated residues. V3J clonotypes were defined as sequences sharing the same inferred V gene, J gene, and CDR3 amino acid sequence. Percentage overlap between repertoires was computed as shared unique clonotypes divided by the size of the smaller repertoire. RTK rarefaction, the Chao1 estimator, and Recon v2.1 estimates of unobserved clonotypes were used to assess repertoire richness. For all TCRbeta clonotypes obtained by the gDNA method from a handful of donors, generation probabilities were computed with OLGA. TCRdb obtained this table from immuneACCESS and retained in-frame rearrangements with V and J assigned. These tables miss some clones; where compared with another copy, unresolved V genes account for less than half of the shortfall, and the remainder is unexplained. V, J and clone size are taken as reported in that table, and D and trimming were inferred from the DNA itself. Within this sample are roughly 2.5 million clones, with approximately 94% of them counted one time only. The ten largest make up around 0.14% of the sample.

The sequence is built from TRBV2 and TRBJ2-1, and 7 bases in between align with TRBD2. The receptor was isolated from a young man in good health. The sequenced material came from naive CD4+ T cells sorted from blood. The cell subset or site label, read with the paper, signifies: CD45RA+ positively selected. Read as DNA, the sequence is TGTGCCAGCAGTGAAGCTAGCGGGCGCTCCTACAATGAGCAGTTCTTC. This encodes CASSEASGRSYNEQFF.